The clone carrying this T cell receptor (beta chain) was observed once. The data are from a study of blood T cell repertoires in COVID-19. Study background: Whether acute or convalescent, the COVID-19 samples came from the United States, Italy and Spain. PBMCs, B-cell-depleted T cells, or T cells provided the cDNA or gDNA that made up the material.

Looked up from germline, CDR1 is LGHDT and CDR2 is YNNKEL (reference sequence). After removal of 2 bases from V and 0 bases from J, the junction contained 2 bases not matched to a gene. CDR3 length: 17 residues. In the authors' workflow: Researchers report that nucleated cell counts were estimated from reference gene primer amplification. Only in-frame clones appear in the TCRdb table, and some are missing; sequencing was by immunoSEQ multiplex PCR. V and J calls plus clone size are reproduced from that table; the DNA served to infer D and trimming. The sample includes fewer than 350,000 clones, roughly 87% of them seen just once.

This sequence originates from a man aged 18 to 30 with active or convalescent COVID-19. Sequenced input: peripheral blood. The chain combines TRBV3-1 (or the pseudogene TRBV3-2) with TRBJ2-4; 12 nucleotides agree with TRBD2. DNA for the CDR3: TGTGCCAGCAGCCAACTAGCGGGGGGGCTAGCCAAAAACATTCAGTACTTC. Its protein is CASSQLAGGLAKNIQYF.